This T cell receptor beta chain was observed in a study of control samples from healthy donors and cancer patients. The repertoire was sequenced with immunoSEQ multiplex PCR; TCRdb's copy has only in-frame clones and lacks some. Of under 130,000 clones in the sample, around 89% are singletons; the top ten hold 19%. The source material was PBMCs. The source is a man in his 60s with lung cancer.

Written as DNA, the CDR3 is TGTGCCTGGAGTCGAACGGAAGGGGGGGTTTCGGGCTACACCTTC. Residues: CAWSRTEGGVSGYTF. The chain uses TRBV30 and TRBJ1-2; possible D gene TRBD1, 6 bases. This CDR3 comprises 15 residues. Germline V lookup: CDR1 GTSNPN, CDR2 SVGIG (reference sequence). V was clipped by 2 bases and J by 8 bases, with 21 bases between them.